This TCR beta chain was recovered during a study of T cells expressing NK-cell markers. No DNA is given; TCRdb re-called the 5' RACE reads and lists each CDR3 protein once. The repertoire table contains some 410,000 distinct CDR3 sequences. The CDR3 is 12 amino acids. Per the germline V gene, CDR1 is SQVTM and CDR2 is ANQGSEA. Overall study results and limits: Whether expanded NKG2C+ T cell clones were HCMV specific stayed uncertain.

On this clonotype itself: Its antigen is unknown.

The chain carries TRBV29-1 and TRBJ1-2; TCRdb designates TRBD1, a call that cannot be tested without DNA. Sequencing used blood T cells: a sorted CD56 or NKG2C T cell subset, CD4+ or CD8+ T cells, or bulk PBMC T cells (not recorded which). This TCR derives from a woman between 18 and 70 years old in good health. The CDR3 loop is CSVLDKTYGYTF. Based on the CDR3 plus reference TRBV29-1 and TRBJ1-2, the full variable domain is SAVISQKPSRDICQRGTSLTIQCQVDSQVTMMFWYRQQPGQSLTLIATANQGSEATYESGFVIDKFPISRPNLTFSTLTVSNMSPEDSSIYLCSVLDKTYGYTFGSGTRLTVV.